This T cell receptor (beta chain) was observed in a study of cytomegalovirus exposure and HLA in healthy donors. CDR3 length: 15 amino acids. Germline CDR1 PRHDT, CDR2 FYEKMQ (reference sequence). V shed 5 bases and J 3 bases; nucleotides not matched to a gene: 10. Donors were drawn from the approximately 120-subject validation cohort, separate from the approximately 620-subject first cohort. General study points: According to a subsequent analysis, TCR clusters identified in the first cohort showed a tendency to co-occur across the approximately 120 validation repertoires.

Note on this clone: Antigen: not known.

Here immunoSEQ multiplex PCR was the method, and the copy in TCRdb shows in-frame clones only, minus some. Of 100,000 to 150,000 clones in the sample, about 90% are singletons; the top ten hold about 1.9%. Sequencing used PBMCs. The TCR originated in a young woman in good health and CMV-seronegative. The gene calls are TRBV13 and TRBJ2-7; 7 nucleotides line up with TRBD1. CDR3 region: CASSKIGTAIYEQYF. In nucleotides, the CDR3 is TGTGCCAGCAGCAAAATCGGGACAGCCATCTACGAGCAGTACTTC.